This T cell receptor beta chain was identified during a study of spatial heterogeneity in lung cancer. Whole-study context: Unique TCR and UMI combinations averaged more than ten appearances each in raw reads.

Germline CDR1 is MDHEN and CDR2 is SYDVKM. V lost 2 bases, J lost 0 bases, and 11 bases lay in between. The CDR3 has 17 amino acids. Time point described: sample taken at primary tumor resection. Material for sequencing was whole RNA from tumor, nontumor lung or frozen PBMC, left unsorted. Every TCR cDNA molecule bore a unique molecular identifier. TCRdb recomputed calls from the 5' RACE reads with MiXCR, one row per CDR3 protein. Of over 50,000 distinct CDR3 sequences in the sample, approximately 6% were seen once. The chain uses TRBV28 and TRBJ2-6, with a weak D call TRBD2 (5 bases). The source was PBMCs, collected at surgery. The source is a female donor with early-stage non-small cell lung cancer. CDR3 loop: CASSLPGIGSGANVLTF. CDR3 sequence (DNA): TGTGCCAGCAGTTTACCCGGGATCGGCTCTGGGGCCAACGTCCTGACTTTC.